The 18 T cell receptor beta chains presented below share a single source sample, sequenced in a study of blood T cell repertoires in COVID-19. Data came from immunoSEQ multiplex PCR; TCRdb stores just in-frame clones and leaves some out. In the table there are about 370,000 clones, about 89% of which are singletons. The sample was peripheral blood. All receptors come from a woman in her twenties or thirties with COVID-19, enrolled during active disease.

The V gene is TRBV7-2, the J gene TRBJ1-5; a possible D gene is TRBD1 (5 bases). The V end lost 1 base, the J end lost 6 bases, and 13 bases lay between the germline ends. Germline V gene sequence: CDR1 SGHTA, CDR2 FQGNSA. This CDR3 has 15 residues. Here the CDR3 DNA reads TGTGCCAGCAGCTTAGTTTTGGCAGGGATTCAGCCCCAGCATTTT. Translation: CASSLVLAGIQPQHF.

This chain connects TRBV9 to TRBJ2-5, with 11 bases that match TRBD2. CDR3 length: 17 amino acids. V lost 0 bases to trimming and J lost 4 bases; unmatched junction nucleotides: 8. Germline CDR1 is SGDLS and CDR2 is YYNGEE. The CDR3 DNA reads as TGTGCCAGCAGCGTAGGTATTAGCGGGGGGGCCGCAGAGACCCAGTACTTC. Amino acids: CASSVGISGGAAETQYF. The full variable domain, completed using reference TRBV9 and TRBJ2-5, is DSGVTQTPKHLITATGQRVTLRCSPRSGDLSVYWYQQSLDQGLQFLIQYYNGEERAKGNILERFSAQQFPDLHSELNLSSLELGDSALYFCASSVGISGGAAETQYFGPGTRLLVL.

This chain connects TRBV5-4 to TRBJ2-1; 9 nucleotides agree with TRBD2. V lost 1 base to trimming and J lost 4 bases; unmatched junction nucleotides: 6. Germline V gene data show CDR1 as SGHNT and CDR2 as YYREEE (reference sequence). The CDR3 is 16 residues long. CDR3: CASSLPGLASYNEQFF. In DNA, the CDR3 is TGTGCCAGCAGCTTGCCCGGACTAGCGAGTTACAATGAGCAGTTCTTC. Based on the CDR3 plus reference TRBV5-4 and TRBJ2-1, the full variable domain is ETGVTQSPTHLIKTRGQQVTLRCSSQSGHNTVSWYQQALGQGPQFIFQYYREEENGRGNFPPRFSGLQFPNYSSELNVNALELDDSALYLCASSLPGLASYNEQFFGPGTRLTVL.

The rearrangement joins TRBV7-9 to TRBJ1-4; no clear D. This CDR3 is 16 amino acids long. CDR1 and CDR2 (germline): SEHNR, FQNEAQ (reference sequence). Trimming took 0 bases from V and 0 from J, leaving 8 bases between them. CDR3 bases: TGTGCCAGCAGCTTAGCAGGGAGGGCAACTAATGAAAAACTGTTTTTT. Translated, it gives CASSLAGRATNEKLFF.

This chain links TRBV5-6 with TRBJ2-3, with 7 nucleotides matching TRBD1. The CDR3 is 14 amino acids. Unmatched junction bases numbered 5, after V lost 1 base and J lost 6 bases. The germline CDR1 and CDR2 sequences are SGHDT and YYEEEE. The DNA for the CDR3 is TGTGCCAGCAGCTTGCCCGACAGGGAGGATACGCAGTATTTT. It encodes CASSLPDREDTQYF.

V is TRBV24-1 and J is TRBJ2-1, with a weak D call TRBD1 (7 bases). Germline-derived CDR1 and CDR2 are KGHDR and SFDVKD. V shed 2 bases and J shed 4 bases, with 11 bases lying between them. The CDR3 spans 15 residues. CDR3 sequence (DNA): TGTGCCACCAGTGATTGGGGGGACAGTTACAATGAGCAGTTCTTC. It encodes CATSDWGDSYNEQFF.

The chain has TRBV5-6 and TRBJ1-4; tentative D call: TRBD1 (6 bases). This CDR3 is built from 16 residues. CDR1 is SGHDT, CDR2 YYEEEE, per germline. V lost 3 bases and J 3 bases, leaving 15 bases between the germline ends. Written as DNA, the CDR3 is TGTGCCAGCAGCTATGGAACAGGGATAGCTAATGAAAAACTGTTTTTT. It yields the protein CASSYGTGIANEKLFF.

The CDR3 loop reads CASSSVRNRVHEQFF. The CDR3 DNA reads TGTGCCAGCAGCTCCGTGAGAAACAGGGTCCATGAGCAGTTCTTC. The rearrangement links TRBV11-2 to TRBJ2-1, with D perhaps TRBD1 (6 bases). The length of the CDR3 is 15 residues. Germline V gives CDR1 SGHAT, CDR2 FQNNGV. V was cut by 4 bases and J by 8 bases, with 18 bases left in between.

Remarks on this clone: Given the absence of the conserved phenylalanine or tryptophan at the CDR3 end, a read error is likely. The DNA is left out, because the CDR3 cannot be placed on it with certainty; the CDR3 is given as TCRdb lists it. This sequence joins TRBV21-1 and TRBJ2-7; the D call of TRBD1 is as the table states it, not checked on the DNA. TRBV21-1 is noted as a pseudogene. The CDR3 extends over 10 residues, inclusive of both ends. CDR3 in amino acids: CASSMDRNQI.

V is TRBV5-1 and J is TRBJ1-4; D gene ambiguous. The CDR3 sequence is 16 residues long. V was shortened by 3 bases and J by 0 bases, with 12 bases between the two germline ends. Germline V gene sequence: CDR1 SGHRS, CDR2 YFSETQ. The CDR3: CASSSTGISTNEKLFF. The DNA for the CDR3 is TGCGCCAGCAGCTCAACCGGGATCTCAACTAATGAAAAACTGTTTTTT. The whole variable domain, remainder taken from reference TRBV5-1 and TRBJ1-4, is KAGVTQTPRYLIKTRGQQVTLSCSPISGHRSVSWYQQTPGQGLQFLFEYFSETQRNKGNFPGRFSGRQFSNSRSEMNVSTLELGDSALYLCASSSTGISTNEKLFFGSGTQLSVL.

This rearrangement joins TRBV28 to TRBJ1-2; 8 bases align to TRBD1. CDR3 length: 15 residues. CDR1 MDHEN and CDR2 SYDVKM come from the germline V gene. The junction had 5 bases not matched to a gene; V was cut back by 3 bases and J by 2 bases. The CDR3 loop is CASSFRTGINYGYTF. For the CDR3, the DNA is TGTGCCAGCAGTTTTCGGACAGGGATAAACTATGGCTACACCTTC.

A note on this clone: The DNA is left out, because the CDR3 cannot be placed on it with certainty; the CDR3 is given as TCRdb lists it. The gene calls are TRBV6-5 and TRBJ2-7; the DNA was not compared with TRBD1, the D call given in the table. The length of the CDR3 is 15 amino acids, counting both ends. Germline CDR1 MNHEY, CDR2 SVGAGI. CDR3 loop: CASKFGPGVFHEQYF.

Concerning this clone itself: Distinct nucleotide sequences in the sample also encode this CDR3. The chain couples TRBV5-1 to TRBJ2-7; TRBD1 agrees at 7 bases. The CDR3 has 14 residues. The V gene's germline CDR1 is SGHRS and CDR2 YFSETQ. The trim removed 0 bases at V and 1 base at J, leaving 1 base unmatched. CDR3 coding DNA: TGCGCCAGCAGCTTGGACAGGGGTTCCTACGAGCAGTACTTC. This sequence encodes CASSLDRGSYEQYF.

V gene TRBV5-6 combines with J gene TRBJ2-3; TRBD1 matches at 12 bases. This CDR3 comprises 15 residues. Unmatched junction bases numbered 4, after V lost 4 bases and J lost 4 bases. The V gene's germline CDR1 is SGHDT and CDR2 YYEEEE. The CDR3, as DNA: TGTGCCAGCAGCGAGGGACAGGGGGCCGCAGATACGCAGTATTTT. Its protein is CASSEGQGAADTQYF.

CDR3 sequence reads: CASSQKTYWSGYGYTF. The CDR3 DNA is TGTGCCAGCAGCCAAAAGACGTACTGGTCGGGTTATGGCTACACCTTC. J is TRBJ1-2 and V is TRBV3-1 (or the pseudogene TRBV3-2); D is unresolved. The CDR3 contains 16 residues. With 2 bases removed from V and 5 bases from J, the gap between germline ends came to 18 bases. Per germline, CDR1 LGHDT and CDR2 YNNKEL (reference sequence).

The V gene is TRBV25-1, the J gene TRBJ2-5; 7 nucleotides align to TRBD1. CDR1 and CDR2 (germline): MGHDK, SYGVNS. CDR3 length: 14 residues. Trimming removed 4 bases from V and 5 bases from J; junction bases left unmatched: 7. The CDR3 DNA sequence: TGTGCCAGCAGTGTTCTAGGGGGCGGGGAGACCCAGTACTTC. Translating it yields CASSVLGGGETQYF.

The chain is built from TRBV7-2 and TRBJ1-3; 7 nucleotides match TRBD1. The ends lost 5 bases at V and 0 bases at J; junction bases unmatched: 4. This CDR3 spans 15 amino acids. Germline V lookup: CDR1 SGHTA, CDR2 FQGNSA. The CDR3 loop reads CASSPWTGSGNTIYF. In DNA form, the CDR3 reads TGTGCCAGCAGCCCGTGGACAGGCTCTGGAAACACCATATATTTT.

CDR3 coding DNA: TGTGCCAGTAGTCTAAGGGGGCCCTCGGATAGAACGGATACGCAGTATTTT. It specifies CASSLRGPSDRTDTQYF. The V and J genes are TRBV19 and TRBJ2-3, with TRBD1 matching over 7 bases. The CDR3 runs 17 residues. Germline trimming cut 5 bases from V and 6 bases from J; bases unmatched to any gene: 17. Germline CDR1 and CDR2: LNHDA and SQIVND (reference sequence). The entire variable domain, with the rest obtained from reference TRBV19 and TRBJ2-3, is as follows: DGGITQSPKYLFRKEGQNVTLSCEQNLNHDAMYWYRQDPGQGLRLIYYSQIVNDFQKGDIAEGYSVSREKKESFPLTVTSAQKNPTAFYLCASSLRGPSDRTDTQYFGPGTRLTVL.